These 21 T cell receptor beta chains were all obtained from the same sample, sequenced in a study of T cells after yellow fever vaccination. TCRdb passed the 5' RACE reads through MiXCR, listing each CDR3 protein once. The repertoire holds about 340,000 distinct CDR3 sequences, with around 13% as singletons. The sample in question was CD4+ T cells sorted from PBMCs, obtained 15 days after the yellow fever booster vaccination. Source of these receptors: a man aged 18 to 30 who received the YFV17D yellow fever vaccine.

This clonotype was recorded at least ten times. V and J are TRBV20-1 and TRBJ2-5; D possibly corresponds to TRBD2 (5 bases). This CDR3 is 13 amino acids long. Trimming stripped 7 bases from V and 2 bases from J, with 14 bases between. Germline CDR1 DFQATT, CDR2 SNEGSKA (reference sequence). CDR3 region: CSVRASGQETQYF. The CDR3 DNA reads TGCAGTGTCCGAGCGTCGGGGCAAGAGACCCAGTACTTC.

V and J are TRBV12-3 or TRBV12-4 and TRBJ2-5; D possibly uses TRBD1 or TRBD2 (6 bases each). V lost 3 bases and J 7 bases, leaving 15 bases between the germline ends. The length of the CDR3 is 14 residues. The CDR3 DNA reads as TGTGCCAGCAGTTTGGGGGGTAGGGGGACGACCCAGTACTTC. This gives the protein CASSLGGRGTTQYF.

This rearrangement joins TRBV6-5 to TRBJ2-2; 10 bases fit TRBD1. Trimming took 7 bases from V and 3 from J; bases not matched to a gene: 5. CDR3 size: 15 residues. The V gene's germline CDR1 is MNHEY and CDR2 SVGAGI. The CDR3 protein is CASTRTGGYTGELFF. As DNA, the CDR3 is TGTGCCAGCACGCGGACAGGGGGGTACACCGGGGAGCTGTTTTTT.

The chain uses TRBV5-1 and TRBJ2-3, with no clear D. Germline values: CDR1 SGHRS, CDR2 YFSETQ. Trimming took 0 bases from V and 4 from J, leaving 12 bases between them. CDR3 length: 15 amino acids. The CDR3 region has the DNA TGCGCCAGCAGCTTGGCGGATCTCTCGGCAGATACGCAGTATTTT. Its translation is CASSLADLSADTQYF.

The chain couples TRBV9 to TRBJ1-6, with no clear D. Trimming left V 4 bases short and J 8 bases short, with 16 bases between. The V gene's germline CDR1 is SGDLS and CDR2 YYNGEE. This CDR3 has 15 amino acids. CDR3 coding DNA: TGTGCCAGCAGCCCCCATTTCGGAAGGGATTCACCCCTCCACTTT. It translates to CASSPHFGRDSPLHF.

This clonotype has a handful of counts. The rearrangement joins TRBV24-1 to TRBJ2-2, with D perhaps matching TRBD2 (5 bases). This CDR3 has 16 residues. In germline, CDR1 is KGHDR, CDR2 SFDVKD. The V end was cut by 0 bases, the J end by 1 base, with 8 bases between. The CDR3 sequence: CATSDLRRGNTGELFF. The DNA of the CDR3 is TGTGCCACCAGTGATTTGCGACGGGGGAACACCGGGGAGCTGTTTTTT.

This clonotype has more than one count but fewer than ten. V is TRBV12-3 or TRBV12-4 and J is TRBJ2-1; possibly TRBD2 for D (6 bases). This CDR3 is 16 amino acids long. V lost 4 bases and J lost 4, with 17 bases in between. The CDR3 coding sequence is TGTGCCAGCAGTTCCTCTCGGGAGAGACCTTACAATGAGCAGTTCTTC. This sequence encodes CASSSSRERPYNEQFF.

A few counts support this clonotype. The rearrangement joins TRBV7-6 to TRBJ2-1, with 10 bases lining up with TRBD2. V gave up 5 bases and J gave up 5 bases; unmatched junction bases: 6. The CDR3 sequence is 15 residues long. Germline loops: CDR1 SGHVS, CDR2 FNYEAQ. The CDR3 here is CASSPTSGVHNEQFF. CDR3 nucleotide sequence: TGTGCCAGCAGCCCAACTAGCGGGGTTCACAATGAGCAGTTCTTC.

The rearrangement links TRBV28 to TRBJ2-7, with a weak D call TRBD1 (6 bases). V was cut by 3 bases and J by 7 bases, with 16 bases left in between. The CDR3 is 14 amino acids. In germline, CDR1 is MDHEN, CDR2 SYDVKM. DNA for the CDR3: TGTGCCAGCAGTTTTTCAACAGGGCCCGGAGAGCAGTACGTC. Its translation: CASSFSTGPGEQYV.

This clonotype appeared many times. The chain has TRBV20-1 and TRBJ2-4; D remains unclear. This CDR3 is 12 amino acids long. Germline V gene sequence: CDR1 DFQATT, CDR2 SNEGSKA (reference sequence). V was trimmed by 3 bases and J by 7 bases, leaving 10 bases between them. In DNA form, the CDR3 reads TGCAGTGCTAGCGTCACCACTAACATTCAGTACTTC. Translation gives CSASVTTNIQYF.

This clonotype occurred many times. The chain links TRBV7-2 to TRBJ2-5; 13 bases match TRBD2. The CDR3 runs 15 residues. Looked up from germline, CDR1 is SGHTA and CDR2 is FQGNSA. The trim removed 5 bases at V and 6 bases at J, leaving 6 bases unmatched. CDR3 amino acids: CASSLTSGGAQTQYF. In DNA form, the CDR3 reads TGTGCCAGCAGCCTAACTAGCGGGGGGGCCCAGACCCAGTACTTC.

This clonotype was detected ten times or more. This chain links TRBV5-7 with TRBJ1-2; no clear D. TRBV5-7 is an open reading frame whose function is uncertain. Trimming took 2 bases from V and 4 from J, leaving 9 bases between them. This CDR3 contains 13 residues. CDR3 in DNA: TGTGCCAGCAGCTTTTCCGTCCCCTATGGCTACACCTTC. Amino acids: CASSFSVPYGYTF.

This clonotype appeared many times. Here the CDR3 DNA reads TGCAGTGCTAGAGATCCAGGTCGGGGCGGCACAGATACGCAGTATTTT. Translated: CSARDPGRGGTDTQYF. The V gene is TRBV20-1, the J gene TRBJ2-3; either TRBD1 or TRBD2 may fit D (5 bases each). The CDR3 covers 16 residues. Trimming stripped 0 bases from V and 1 base from J, with 14 bases between. Germline assignment: CDR1 DFQATT and CDR2 SNEGSKA (reference sequence).

The chain carries TRBV25-1 and TRBJ2-6, with D unclear. Germline CDR1 MGHDK, CDR2 SYGVNS. This CDR3 has 14 residues. With 9 bases removed from V and 4 bases from J, the gap between germline ends came to 13 bases. CDR3 amino acids: CASGDPSGANVLTF. Written as DNA, the CDR3 is TGTGCCAGTGGCGACCCCTCGGGGGCCAACGTCCTGACTTTC.

The chain has TRBV12-3 or TRBV12-4 and TRBJ2-1; 7 nucleotides align to TRBD2. Germline trimming cut 2 bases from V and 2 bases from J; bases unmatched to any gene: 9. This CDR3 contains 17 residues. The CDR3 region is CASSLWAPSGAYNEQFF. In nucleotides, the CDR3 is TGTGCCAGCAGTTTATGGGCGCCAAGCGGGGCCTACAATGAGCAGTTCTTC.

This clonotype was recorded a few times. V is TRBV20-1 and J is TRBJ1-3, with 8 bases matching TRBD1. CDR3 length: 15 amino acids. From germline, CDR1 is DFQATT and CDR2 SNEGSKA (reference sequence). V was clipped by 1 base and J by 4 bases; unmatched bases: 6. The DNA of the CDR3 is TGCAGTGCTAGAGTGGCAGGGGGCATGGGAAACACCATATATTTT. It codes for CSARVAGGMGNTIYF.

This clonotype has just a few counts. The chain employs TRBV3-1 and TRBJ1-6, with TRBD1 identical over 8 bases. After removal of 6 bases from V and 4 bases from J, the junction contained 8 bases not matched to a gene. The germline gives CDR1 LGHDT, CDR2 YNNKEL (reference sequence). This CDR3 contains 16 residues. This chain's CDR3 is CASRDRASRYNSPLHF. The CDR3 nucleotides read TGTGCCAGCAGGGACAGGGCCTCCCGATATAATTCACCCCTCCACTTT.

This rearrangement joins TRBV12-5 to TRBJ2-1, with TRBD2 matching over 12 bases. Per germline, CDR1 LGHNT and CDR2 FRNRAP. V was clipped by 2 bases and J by 9 bases; unmatched bases: 11. This CDR3 is 17 amino acids long. The chain's CDR3 is CASGLPASSGGASEQFF. The CDR3 DNA sequence: TGTGCTAGTGGTTTGCCCGCCTCTAGCGGGGGGGCCAGTGAGCAGTTCTTC.

A few counts support this clonotype. The genes are TRBV3-1 and TRBJ1-4; D is perhaps TRBD1 (6 bases). The CDR3 sequence is 15 residues long. Per germline, CDR1 LGHDT and CDR2 YNNKEL (reference sequence). V was pared by 4 bases and J by 8 bases, with 17 bases between. The CDR3 protein is CASSPRGGDREKLFF. As DNA, the CDR3 is TGTGCCAGCAGCCCCCGTGGTGGTGACAGGGAAAAACTGTTTTTT.

This clonotype was seen a few times. The rearrangement joins TRBV27 to TRBJ2-1; 10 bases are a match to TRBD2. Unmatched junction bases numbered 5, after V lost 6 bases and J lost 0 bases. Germline CDR1 MNHEY, CDR2 SMNVEV (reference sequence). This CDR3 spans 16 amino acids. The CDR3 DNA follows: TGTGCCAGCAGAATGACTAGCGGGTACTCCTACAATGAGCAGTTCTTC. It specifies CASRMTSGYSYNEQFF.

The table lists this clonotype with a few counts. V is TRBV6-5 and J is TRBJ2-5; 8 bases agree with TRBD1. The V gene's germline CDR1 is MNHEY and CDR2 SVGAGI. V shed 6 bases, J shed 5 bases, and the junction held 8 bases outside the gene matches. This CDR3 is built from 14 residues. CDR3 sequence: CASSLIAGGETQYF. CDR3 in DNA: TGTGCCAGCAGCTTAATCGCAGGGGGCGAGACCCAGTACTTC.